This T cell receptor beta chain comes out of a study of identifying expanded T cells in peripheral blood. During the collection period, no donor immune events like infections were recorded. The assay was immunoSEQ multiplex PCR, and TCRdb's table has in-frame clones only and misses some. The table records some 77,000 clones, more than 75% of them present only once. On this clone: Its antigen remains unknown.

General study findings and limits: Variance in clone template counts between approximately two-week samples significantly increased with total template count across all healthy donors. Over around two and four weeks, about 15 and 19 clones changed, versus roughly 1.1 between replicates.

Germline V gives CDR1 MNHEY, CDR2 SVGAGI. V was pared by 5 bases and J by 7 bases, with 6 bases of the junction left unmatched. The CDR3 consists of 14 residues. Sample: blood. V is TRBV6-5 and J is TRBJ2-1; the match to TRBD2 covers 9 bases. This clonotype was obtained from a person between 18 and 75 years old in good health. The CDR3 spells CASSPSGDMNEQFF. Here the CDR3 DNA reads TGTGCCAGCAGTCCTAGCGGGGATATGAATGAGCAGTTCTTC.